These 9 T cell receptor beta chains share one sample of origin, sequenced in a study of CD8+CD57+ T cells in acquired aplastic anemia. TCR beta VDJ and CDR3 profiles were obtained from a genomic DNA template. TCRdb reanalysed the reads using MiXCR and keeps one entry per CDR3 protein. The data hold 50,000 to 70,000 distinct CDR3 sequences, with around 50% observed a single time. The sequenced material came from sorted CD4+, CD8+, or CD8+CD57+ T cells (not recorded which) from PBMCs. These TCRs come from a human donor in good health, serving as a control.

The genes are TRBV24-1 and TRBJ1-2; 7 positions match TRBD1. Trimming cost V 3 bases and J 2 bases; bases outside gene matches: 11. The CDR3 is 17 residues long. Per the germline V gene, CDR1 is KGHDR and CDR2 is SFDVKD. CDR3 protein: CATSDTGQVGGNYGYTF. The DNA of the CDR3 is TGTGCCACCAGTGATACCGGACAGGTAGGGGGGAACTATGGCTACACCTTC.

The sample holds a few counts of this clonotype. The chain carries TRBV10-1 and TRBJ1-5, with unresolved D. Trimming cost V 1 base and J 0 bases, with 13 bases left between them. CDR1 is WNHNN and CDR2 is SYGVQD in the germline V gene (reference sequence). The CDR3 is 17 residues long. The CDR3 loop reads CASSEYDGGYSNQPQHF. The DNA for the CDR3 is TGCGCCAGCAGTGAGTACGACGGAGGGTATAGCAATCAGCCCCAGCATTTT.

The table lists this clonotype with a count of one. This chain connects TRBV19 to TRBJ1-4, with D hard to call. The germline V gene encodes CDR1 LNHDA and CDR2 SQIVND (reference sequence). Trimming cost V 8 bases and J 7 bases, with 20 bases left between them. CDR3 length equals 15 residues. The CDR3 here is CASSHPGKVGEKLFF. The CDR3 DNA is TGTGCCAGTTCCCACCCGGGCAAGGTGGGTGAAAAACTGTTTTTT. Complete variable domain (other parts from reference TRBV19 and TRBJ1-4): DGGITQSPKYLFRKEGQNVTLSCEQNLNHDAMYWYRQDPGQGLRLIYYSQIVNDFQKGDIAEGYSVSREKKESFPLTVTSAQKNPTAFYLCASSHPGKVGEKLFFGSGTQLSVL.

This clonotype was counted only a few times. Given a much more abundant clone one base away, this may be a read error. The chain is built from TRBV11-3 and TRBJ2-1; 10 bases align to TRBD1. V trimming: 4 bases; J trimming: 7 bases; junction bases outside the gene matches: 4. This CDR3 has 14 amino acids. Germline values: CDR1 SGHNT, CDR2 YENEEA. CDR3 amino acids: CASSSTGGENEQFF. The CDR3 nucleotides read TGTGCCAGCAGCTCGACAGGGGGCGAGAATGAGCAGTTCTTC.

By share, this clonotype ranks as medium-sized (0.01 to 0.1%). This chain joins TRBV2 and TRBJ2-2; TRBD1 is a possible D gene (5 bases). Germline V gene sequence: CDR1 SNHLY, CDR2 FYNNEI. Trimming shortened V by 5 bases and J by 6 bases, and 13 bases separated the two germline ends. The CDR3 consists of 14 residues. The CDR3 nucleotides are TGTGCCAGCAGTAAGGCAGGGAAGTCCGGGGAGCTGTTTTTT. This codes for CASSKAGKSGELFF.

The chain links TRBV10-3 to TRBJ2-5; 16 bases are shared with TRBD2. Germline CDR1 reads ENHRY; CDR2 reads SYGVKD. V shed 2 bases, J shed 4 bases, and the junction held 4 bases outside the gene matches. The CDR3 sequence is 17 residues long. The CDR3 region has the DNA TGTGCCATCAGTGAGGGGACTAGCGGGAGGGCCGGAGAGACCCAGTACTTC. Its protein product is CAISEGTSGRAGETQYF.

The chain recombines TRBV25-1 with TRBJ1-6; D gene uncertain. V gave up 3 bases and J gave up 5 bases, with 11 bases separating them. There are 15 residues in the CDR3. Germline V gives CDR1 MGHDK, CDR2 SYGVNS. CDR3 protein: CASSEFTGNNSPLHF. In DNA form, the CDR3 reads TGTGCCAGCAGTGAGTTCACCGGGAATAATTCACCCCTCCACTTT.

This clonotype was seen repeatedly, ten times or more. The genes are TRBV7-2 and TRBJ1-4; TRBD1 matches at 7 bases. The CDR3 is 14 residues long. Trimming at V came to 1 base and at J to 7 bases, leaving 3 bases not matched to a gene. Germline lookup yields CDR1 SGHTA and CDR2 FQGNSA. The CDR3: CASSLGQGTEKLFF. In DNA, the CDR3 is TGTGCCAGCAGCTTAGGACAGGGAACTGAAAAACTGTTTTTT.

This clonotype is medium-sized in the sample. The chain employs TRBV19 and TRBJ2-7; D is unclear. The germline V gene encodes CDR1 LNHDA and CDR2 SQIVND (reference sequence). This CDR3 comprises 12 residues. V lost 6 bases and J lost 7, with 13 bases in between. Here the CDR3 reads CASSYAPGEQYF. CDR3 bases: TGTGCCAGTAGCTACGCGCCGGGTGAGCAGTACTTC. Full variable domain (outside the CDR3, taken from reference TRBV19 and TRBJ2-7): DGGITQSPKYLFRKEGQNVTLSCEQNLNHDAMYWYRQDPGQGLRLIYYSQIVNDFQKGDIAEGYSVSREKKESFPLTVTSAQKNPTAFYLCASSYAPGEQYFGPGTRLTVT.